This T cell receptor (beta chain) came from a study of CXCR3-negative and CXCR3-positive naive CD8 T cells. Broader study findings: CXCR3-positive naive cells had more hydrophobic TRB CDR3s than CXCR3-negative naive cells.

Through 5' RACE with UMI labels, the TRB cDNA libraries were prepared. TCRdb re-called the 5' RACE reads; one entry per CDR3 protein, DNA not given. The repertoire table contains about 150,000 distinct CDR3 sequences. On this clonotype itself: The antigen is not known.

Germline loops: CDR1 LNHDA, CDR2 SQIVND (reference sequence). The CDR3 is 12 amino acids. This TCR was sampled from a human donor in good health. Some clones in this sample may be carry-over from other donors' samples. This chain connects TRBV19 to TRBJ1-1. Material for sequencing was naive CXCR3+ CD8+ T cells from blood. This sample's subset: CD45RO-CCR7+CD27+CD95- naive CD8+ T cells expressing CXCR3 (TNR3+). The CDR3 loop reads CATTLGGIEAFF.